The TCR beta chain under discussion was sequenced for a study of PD-L1 blockade in urothelial cancer (dated 2017 in TCRdb). The study in broad terms: Therapy was started in about 2014 for all patients, and atezolizumab 1,200 mg was administered intravenously every 3 weeks. About nine tenths of the roughly 29 patients were identified as males with urothelial cancer of bladder origin, and a prior smoking history was reported by 18 of 29 patients. An ECOG performance status of 0 or 1 was recorded for the patients, and 0 to 3 prior chemotherapy regimens had been received by the patients. Blood samples were analyzed at 3 weeks after treatment start (second dose) and at 6 weeks after treatment start. Blood samples gave median yields of 141,255 T cells and approximately 80,000 unique TCRs, along with a median clonality of roughly 0.08. An exploratory multi-omic analysis was conducted of the somatic, immune and clinical correlates of response to PD-L1 blockade with atezolizumab in urothelial cancer. TCR sequencing covered pretreatment tumor samples and matched, serially collected peripheral blood taken before and after atezolizumab treatment. Durable clinical benefit was defined as progression-free survival longer than 6 months, and TCR features were also tested against progression-free and overall survival. Whole exome sequencing and RNA sequencing of pretreatment tumors were performed alongside TCR sequencing in the same patients. Fewer than ten patients achieved durable clinical benefit and around 19 did not. Pretreatment blood TCR-seq was available for 30 or so patients, at least one posttreatment blood collection was obtained for 24 patients, and tumor TCR-seq was available for 24 patients. Summary of the overall study and its limitations: Patients with durable benefit showed greater expansion of tumor-associated TCR clones in peripheral blood 3 weeks after starting treatment (n ≈ 20, p = 0.022). A pretreatment peripheral blood TCR clonality below the median was linked to improved progression-free and overall survival. Small sample size (n ≈ 29) and many exploratory analyses mean the results are intended to be hypothesis-generating.

On this clone itself: This receptor's antigen is unknown. There are no base qualities to consult, and no much larger clone falls within one base.

Read against the paper, the sample's time point label means: peripheral blood 6 weeks after treatment start. A cohort of roughly 30 patients with locally advanced or metastatic urothelial carcinoma, treated at Memorial Sloan Kettering on a trial protocol, was included. Peripheral blood mononuclear cells were collected pretreatment and during treatment, with between 1 and 8 total time points obtained per patient. The Qiagen DNeasy Blood extraction kit was used to purify genomic DNA from total PBMCs and from tumor samples. PBMCs were collected pretreatment and during treatment and were isolated and stored as previously described. The CDR3 goes from the cysteine to the phenylalanine over 15 residues. Only the CDR3 DNA stays, 45 bases, in frame from base 1. The germline V gene yields SGHDN for CDR1 and FVKESK for CDR2. V sheds 4 bases and J sheds 0 bases, leaving 10 bases between their ends. Each PCR received spiked-in synthetic TCR analog templates so that absolute template abundance could be estimated from read counts. Using the immunoSEQ assay, TCRbeta CDR3 regions were amplified from genomic DNA with bias-controlled V and J gene primers. Rearranged TCRbeta segments were sequenced at approximately 20X coverage. In the paper's pipeline: Clustering was used to correct sequencing errors, and CDR3s were annotated against IMGT so that V, D and J genes could be assigned. Downstream analyses used only productive TCRbeta rearrangements, leaving out any out-of-frame or stop-codon sequences. Clonality was calculated as one minus the Shannon entropy normalized by the log of the number of unique productive sequences. Fisher's exact test with Benjamini-Hochberg correction, at a threshold of adjusted p below 0.01, was used to find clones that differed between time points or between blood and tumor. In its TCRdb copy, this immuneACCESS table keeps in-frame sequences only and misses some clones. Where compared with another copy, unresolved V genes explain less than half of these, and the others have no known cause. V and J calls and clone size are those listed in that table; D and trimming were worked out from the DNA. This sample has 20,000 to 25,000 clones in its table, and around 91% of those were observed once. The biggest ten clones account for approximately 10% of the sample.

The sequence was collected from a woman aged 60-70 years with urothelial cancer. The starting material was PBMCs, obtained around atezolizumab (anti-PD-L1) treatment. The V gene is TRBV14 and the J gene is TRBJ1-3; D gene: possibly TRBD1, on 5 matching bases. For the CDR3, the sequence is CASSLGPRSGNTIYF. The DNA is TGTGCCAGCAGCCTGGGGCCCCGCTCTGGAAACACCATATATTTT.